This T cell receptor beta chain was retrieved from a study of Graves' ophthalmopathy and Graves' hyperthyroidism. Amplified material comprised TCR beta CDR3 regions derived from RNA transcripts. HTBI primers were employed in first-round RT-PCR, then a second-round multiplex PCR followed. One entry per CDR3 protein, called by TCRdb with MiXCR from the multiplex PCR reads. The sample lists hundreds of thousands of distinct CDR3 sequences, around 14% occurring once. There are many counts of this clonotype. Its specificity is unknown. Trimming cost V 6 bases and J 7 bases, with 16 bases left between them. The CDR3 length is 15 residues. Germline CDR1 is SNHLY and CDR2 is FYNNEI. Study-wide findings and caveats: Most thyroid clonotypes with frequency above 0.001 were detected in blood too.

The chain uses TRBV2 and TRBJ1-6; maybe TRBD1 (6 bases). The receptor comes from a woman aged 25 to 39 with Graves' ophthalmopathy. Sequences were obtained from blood. The CDR3 is CASSPRSGANSPLHF. CDR3 coding DNA: TGTGCCAGCAGCCCTCGGTCAGGGGCGAATTCACCCCTCCACTTT.